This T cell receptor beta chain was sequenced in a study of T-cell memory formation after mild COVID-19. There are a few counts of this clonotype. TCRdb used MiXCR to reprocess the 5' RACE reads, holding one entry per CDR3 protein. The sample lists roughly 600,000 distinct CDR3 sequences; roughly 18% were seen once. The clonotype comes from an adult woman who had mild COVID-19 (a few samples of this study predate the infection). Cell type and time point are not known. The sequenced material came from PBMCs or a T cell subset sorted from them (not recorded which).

The CDR3 DNA sequence: TGCAGTGCTAGAGATCGGGGACAGGGAGGTTCACCCCTCCACTTT. Encoded protein: CSARDRGQGGSPLHF. The chain employs TRBV20-1 and TRBJ1-6; TRBD1 matches 9 bases. The CDR3 is 15 amino acids. Trimming removed 0 bases from V and 9 bases from J; junction bases left unmatched: 6. CDR1 is DFQATT and CDR2 is SNEGSKA in the germline V gene (reference sequence).